A single sample is the source of the 2 T cell receptor beta chains below, sequenced in a study of T cell changes during pregnancy in multiple sclerosis. Profiling relied on immunoSEQ multiplex PCR, and the TCRdb table lists in-frame clones only, not all of them. The sample shows 49,000 or so clones, roughly nine tenths of them seen only once. The input for sequencing was CD4+ T cells from peripheral blood mononuclear cells, taken in the second trimester of pregnancy. Receptor source: a female donor in good health, enrolled as a control in a pregnancy study.

The chain uses TRBV9 and TRBJ1-3; 10 nucleotides match TRBD1. Germline V gene lookup returns CDR1 SGDLS and CDR2 YYNGEE. The CDR3 runs 15 residues. V lost 2 bases to trimming and J lost 4 bases; unmatched junction nucleotides: 3. The CDR3 DNA is TGTGCCAGCAGCGTGATGGGACAGGGGGGAAACACCATATATTTT. Amino acid sequence: CASSVMGQGGNTIYF.

V gene TRBV25-1 combines with J gene TRBJ1-1; TRBD1 matches at 8 bases. V was pared by 5 bases and J by 4 bases, with 6 bases of the junction left unmatched. Germline CDR1 is MGHDK and CDR2 is SYGVNS. CDR3 length equals 14 residues. CDR3 loop: CASSLGQVSTEAFF. The CDR3 DNA reads TGTGCCAGCAGTCTGGGACAGGTGAGCACTGAAGCTTTCTTT.